The 21 T cell receptor beta chains given below trace back to one sample, sequenced in a study of T-cell memory formation after mild COVID-19. TCRdb reanalysed the 5' RACE reads using MiXCR and keeps one entry per CDR3 protein. The table lists under 300,000 distinct CDR3 sequences, around 10% of them singletons. Sequencing was performed on PBMCs or a T cell subset sorted from them (not recorded which). These receptors were collected from a man between 18 and 29 years old who had mild COVID-19 (a few samples of this study predate the infection). Cell type and time point are not known.

A few counts support this clonotype. The chain carries TRBV24-1 and TRBJ2-2; D unclear. The CDR3 totals 14 residues. The V gene lost 3 bases and the J gene lost 4 bases, with 8 bases spanning the gap. Germline CDR1 reads KGHDR; CDR2 reads SFDVKD. CDR3 residues: CATSDSETTGELFF. Written as DNA, the CDR3 is TGTGCCACCAGTGATAGCGAGACCACCGGGGAGCTGTTTTTT.

This clonotype was observed a few times. The CDR3 coding sequence is TGCGCCAGCAGCTTGGCCCCGCGGGGGGGCAGGGATACGCAGTATTTT. This codes for CASSLAPRGGRDTQYF. The chain has TRBV5-1 and TRBJ2-3; 9 bases agree with TRBD2. The CDR3 totals 16 residues. V was pared by 0 bases and J by 6 bases, with 8 bases of the junction left unmatched. CDR1 and CDR2 (germline): SGHRS, YFSETQ.

A few counts support this clonotype. V is TRBV12-3 or TRBV12-4 and J is TRBJ2-5; D not certain. Trimming pared 2 bases from V and 4 bases from J, leaving 8 bases between. CDR3 length equals 13 residues. CDR3 in DNA: TGTGCCAGCAGTTTAAGGGCAATAGAGACCCAGTACTTC. It is translated as CASSLRAIETQYF.

This rearrangement joins TRBV6-6 to TRBJ2-2, with a tentative D call TRBD2 (7 bases). Trimming cost V 4 bases and J 4 bases, with 10 bases left between them. Germline loops: CDR1 MNHNY, CDR2 SVGAGI (reference sequence). The CDR3 has 14 residues. Written as DNA, the CDR3 is TGTGCCAGCAGTTCCGGGGGGCTCACCGGGGAGCTGTTTTTT. This gives the protein CASSSGGLTGELFF.

This chain uses TRBV12-3 or TRBV12-4 with TRBJ1-2; TRBD1 aligns across 9 bases. This CDR3 region has 13 residues. V dropped 6 bases and J dropped 8; count of bases not matched to a gene: 7. The CDR3 region is CASRHRGLEGYTF. DNA of the CDR3: TGTGCCAGCAGACACAGGGGGCTGGAGGGCTACACCTTC.

The table lists this clonotype with a few counts. The chain links TRBV7-2 to TRBJ2-3; no reliable D call. CDR3 length: 13 amino acids. Trimming left V 4 bases short and J 2 bases short, with 7 bases between. Germline CDR1 reads SGHTA; CDR2 reads FQGNSA. In DNA, the CDR3 is TGTGCCAGCAGCTCCCGGTTCACAGATACGCAGTATTTT. It encodes CASSSRFTDTQYF. Drawing the rest from reference TRBV7-2 and TRBJ2-3, the complete variable domain is GAGVSQSPSNKVTEKGKDVELRCDPISGHTALYWYRQSLGQGLEFLIYFQGNSAPDKSGLPSDRFSAERTGGSVSTLTIQRTQQEDSAVYLCASSSRFTDTQYFGPGTRLTVL.

V gene TRBV6-2 or TRBV6-3 combines with J gene TRBJ2-5, with a tentative D call TRBD2 (6 bases). CDR1 is MNHEY, CDR2 SVGEGT, per germline. The V end was cut by 7 bases, the J end by 0 bases, with 12 bases between. This CDR3 contains 14 residues. The CDR3 region is CASTQTGDQETQYF. The CDR3 DNA sequence: TGTGCCAGCACCCAGACGGGGGACCAAGAGACCCAGTACTTC.

The chain carries TRBV28 and TRBJ1-1, with D possibly matching TRBD1 (5 bases). Trimming removed 2 bases from V and 11 bases from J, with 12 bases in between. Germline CDR1 MDHEN, CDR2 SYDVKM. The length of the CDR3 is 12 residues. The CDR3 loop is CASSLTRERAFF. The CDR3 coding sequence is TGTGCCAGCAGTTTAACCAGGGAGAGGGCTTTCTTT.

This rearrangement joins TRBV5-1 to TRBJ1-4, with 11 bases identical to TRBD1. From germline, CDR1 is SGHRS and CDR2 YFSETQ. The V gene end was trimmed by 4 bases and the J gene end by 6 bases; junction bases not matched to a gene: 11. CDR3 length: 17 residues. The CDR3, as DNA: TGCGCCAGCAGCCCGTCCGGGACAGGGGGGGTGGATGAAAAACTGTTTTTT. Amino acid sequence: CASSPSGTGGVDEKLFF.

This clonotype was recorded at least ten times. The chain carries TRBV20-1 and TRBJ2-7; tentatively, D is TRBD2 (6 bases). Germline V gene sequence: CDR1 DFQATT, CDR2 SNEGSKA (reference sequence). CDR3 length equals 13 residues. Trimming shortened V by 6 bases and J by 1 base, and 13 bases separated the two germline ends. This CDR3 is CSAKLATSYEQYF. The CDR3 DNA sequence: TGCAGTGCGAAACTAGCCACATCCTACGAGCAGTACTTC.

The chain is built from TRBV5-1 and TRBJ1-1; D perhaps matches TRBD1 (5 bases). CDR1 and CDR2 from the germline V gene are SGHRS and YFSETQ. Trimming stripped 0 bases from V and 4 bases from J, with 10 bases between. This CDR3 is 14 amino acids long. CDR3 DNA sequence: TGCGCCAGCAGCTTGGAAGTGCAGGGCACTGAAGCTTTCTTT. This translates into CASSLEVQGTEAFF.

This clonotype came up a few times. The gene calls are TRBV20-1 and TRBJ2-7; possibly TRBD1 or TRBD2 for D (5 bases each). Trimming took off 4 bases at V and 3 bases at J, with 19 bases between the two ends. CDR1 is DFQATT and CDR2 is SNEGSKA in the germline V gene (reference sequence). The CDR3 totals 15 residues. As DNA, the CDR3 is TGCAGTGCTAAACCCCTGGGACCCAACGTCTACGAGCAGTACTTC. Amino acid sequence: CSAKPLGPNVYEQYF.

This clonotype was seen a handful of times. The J gene is TRBJ1-1, the V gene TRBV4-3; D not certain. CDR3 length: 15 amino acids. Germline CDR1 is LGHNA and CDR2 is YSLEER. The V and J ends lost 3 bases and 1 base respectively, with 12 bases between them. The CDR3 DNA reads TGCGCCAGCAGCCATGGAAATCAAAGGAACACTGAAGCTTTCTTT. It translates to CASSHGNQRNTEAFF.

This chain links TRBV5-1 with TRBJ2-5, with D unclear. Trimming pared 4 bases from V and 2 bases from J, leaving 15 bases between. Germline V CDR1 and CDR2: SGHRS, YFSETQ. CDR3 length: 15 residues. The CDR3 DNA sequence: TGCGCCAGCAGCCCCGCCCGGTCGTCTCAAGAGACCCAGTACTTC. Protein sequence: CASSPARSSQETQYF.

The chain combines TRBV4-3 with TRBJ2-3; D possibly corresponds to TRBD1 (5 bases). Germline CDR1 and CDR2: LGHNA and YSLEER. The CDR3 extends over 15 amino acids. Between the trimmed V and J ends, which lost 3 bases and 3 bases, there was a span of 13 bases. The CDR3 spells CASSHREMATDTQYF. CDR3 coding DNA: TGCGCCAGCAGCCACAGGGAAATGGCAACAGATACGCAGTATTTT.

The chain has TRBV30 and TRBJ2-3, with a weak D call TRBD1 (5 bases). The ends were cut back, 1 base at V and 2 bases at J, with 10 bases in the middle. The CDR3 is 14 residues long. Germline CDR1 is GTSNPN and CDR2 is SVGIG (reference sequence). The CDR3 is CAWSDLGDTDTQYF. In nucleotides, the CDR3 is TGTGCCTGGAGTGACTTAGGGGACACAGATACGCAGTATTTT.

This clonotype came up many times. J is TRBJ2-7 and V is TRBV5-1, with a weak D call TRBD1 (6 bases). This CDR3 contains 13 residues. CDR1 and CDR2 (germline): SGHRS, YFSETQ. The V gene lost 3 bases and the J gene lost 3 bases, with 10 bases spanning the gap. The CDR3 region is CASSYGQYYEQYF. CDR3 bases: TGCGCCAGCAGCTACGGACAGTACTACGAGCAGTACTTC.

CDR3 protein: CASSLDTGSTDTQYF. The CDR3 DNA reads TGCGCCAGCAGCTTGGATACGGGCAGCACAGATACGCAGTATTTT. The chain combines TRBV5-1 with TRBJ2-3; no reliable D call. CDR3 length: 15 residues. Deletions cut 0 bases from V and 0 bases from J, with 8 bases between. Per germline, CDR1 SGHRS and CDR2 YFSETQ.

This chain connects TRBV4-2 to TRBJ2-6; TRBD1 matches 8 bases. Germline CDR1 LGHNA, CDR2 YNFKEQ. Unmatched junction bases numbered 14, after V lost 4 bases and J lost 0 bases. This CDR3 region has 20 residues. The CDR3: CASSRDPDRVLLSGANVLTF. DNA of the CDR3: TGTGCCAGCAGCCGAGATCCGGACAGGGTCCTCCTCTCTGGGGCCAACGTCCTGACTTTC.

The genes are TRBV4-1 and TRBJ1-2, with 8 bases lining up with TRBD1. Trimming took 0 bases from V and 6 from J; bases not matched to a gene: 6. The CDR3 covers 15 residues. Germline V gene data show CDR1 as MGHRA and CDR2 as YSYEKL. The CDR3 DNA is TGCGCCAGCAGCCAAGAAGACAGGGGTATCAATGGCTACACCTTC. It encodes CASSQEDRGINGYTF.

The V and J genes are TRBV4-2 and TRBJ1-5; 7 bases align to TRBD1. The CDR3 is 13 amino acids. CDR1 and CDR2 (germline): LGHNA, YNFKEQ. Trimming at V came to 4 bases and at J to 6 bases, leaving 3 bases not matched to a gene. This CDR3 is CASSRQGGQPQHF. DNA for the CDR3: TGTGCCAGCAGCCGACAGGGTGGTCAGCCCCAGCATTTT.